Below, one T cell receptor (beta chain) is given with its context. The sample comes from a study of cytomegalovirus exposure and HLA in healthy donors. The CDR3 loop spans 15 amino acids. V was shortened by 5 bases and J by 1 base, with 12 bases between the two germline ends. Germline V gene sequence: CDR1 PRHDT, CDR2 FYEKMQ (reference sequence). The PCR was carried out with 60 Vbeta primers and 13 Jbeta primers. The method was immunoSEQ multiplex PCR; TCRdb's version includes in-frame clones alone and lacks a portion of them. The sample records about 130,000 clones, roughly four fifths being singletons.

This sequence originates from a woman aged 40 to 50 in good health and CMV-seropositive. The sample comprised PBMCs. This sequence joins TRBV13 and TRBJ1-3; no firm D call. This CDR3 is CASSLVGGSGNTIYF. The CDR3 DNA reads as TGTGCCAGCAGCCTAGTTGGAGGTTCTGGAAACACCATATATTTT.